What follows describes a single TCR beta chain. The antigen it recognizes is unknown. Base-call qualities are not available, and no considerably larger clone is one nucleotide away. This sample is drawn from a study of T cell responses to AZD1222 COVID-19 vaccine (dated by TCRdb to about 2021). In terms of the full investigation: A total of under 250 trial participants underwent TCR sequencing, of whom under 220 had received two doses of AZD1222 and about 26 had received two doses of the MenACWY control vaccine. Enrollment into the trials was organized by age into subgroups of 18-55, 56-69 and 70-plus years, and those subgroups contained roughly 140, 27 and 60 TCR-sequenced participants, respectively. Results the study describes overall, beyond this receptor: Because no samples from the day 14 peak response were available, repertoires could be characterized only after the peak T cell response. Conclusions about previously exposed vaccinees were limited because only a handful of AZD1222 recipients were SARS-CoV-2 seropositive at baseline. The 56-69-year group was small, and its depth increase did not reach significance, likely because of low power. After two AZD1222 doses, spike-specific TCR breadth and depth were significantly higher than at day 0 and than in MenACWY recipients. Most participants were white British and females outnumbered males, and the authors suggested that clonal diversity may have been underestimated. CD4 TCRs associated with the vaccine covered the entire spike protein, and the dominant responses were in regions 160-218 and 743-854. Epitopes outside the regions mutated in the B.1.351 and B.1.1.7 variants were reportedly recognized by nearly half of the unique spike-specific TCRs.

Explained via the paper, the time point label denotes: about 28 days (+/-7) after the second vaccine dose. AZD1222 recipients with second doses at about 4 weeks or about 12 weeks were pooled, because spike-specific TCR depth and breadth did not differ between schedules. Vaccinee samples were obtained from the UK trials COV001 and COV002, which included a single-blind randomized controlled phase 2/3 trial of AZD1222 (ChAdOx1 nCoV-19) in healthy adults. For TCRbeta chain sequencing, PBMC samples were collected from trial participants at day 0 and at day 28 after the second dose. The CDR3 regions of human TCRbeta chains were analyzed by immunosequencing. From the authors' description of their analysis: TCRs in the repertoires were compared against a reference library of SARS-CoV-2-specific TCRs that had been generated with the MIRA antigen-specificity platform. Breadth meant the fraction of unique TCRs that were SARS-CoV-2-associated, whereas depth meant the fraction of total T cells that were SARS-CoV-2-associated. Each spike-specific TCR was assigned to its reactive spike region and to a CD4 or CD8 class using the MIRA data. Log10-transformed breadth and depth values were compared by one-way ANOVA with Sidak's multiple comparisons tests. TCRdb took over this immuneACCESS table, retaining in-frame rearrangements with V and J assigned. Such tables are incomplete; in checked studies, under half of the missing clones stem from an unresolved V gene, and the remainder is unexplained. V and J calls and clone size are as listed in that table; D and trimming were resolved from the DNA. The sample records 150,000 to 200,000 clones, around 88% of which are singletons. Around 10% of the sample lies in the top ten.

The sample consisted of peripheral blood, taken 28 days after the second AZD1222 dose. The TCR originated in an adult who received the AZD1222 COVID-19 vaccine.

The CDR3 loop reads CASSAPRDPSTDTQYF. The DNA reads as follows: TGTGCCAGCAGCGCCCCCCGGGACCCTAGCACAGATACGCAGTATTTT. The rearrangement combines TRBV9 with TRBJ2-3; the D assignment is uncertain and may be TRBD1 or TRBD2, with 5 bases supporting each. At the junction V is shortened by 3 bases and J by 0 bases, with 14 bases in between. Taken from cysteine to phenylalanine, the CDR3 has 16 residues. Only the CDR3 portion is preserved as DNA: 48 bases, with reading frame beginning at the first base. The germline V gene specifies SGDLS as CDR1 and YYNGEE as CDR2.